These 14 T cell receptor beta chains were all obtained from the same sample, sequenced in a study of Ad26.COV2.S vaccination and SARS-CoV-2 variants. Treatment: 19 received Ad26.COV2.S at low or high dose, single or two shots; about 5 received placebo; per-sample allocation not given. Day 63 following the first vaccine or placebo injection was when the samples were taken. Clones were read by immunoSEQ multiplex PCR, and TCRdb kept only the in-frame ones, dropping some. Here the sample spans 350,000 to 500,000 clones, roughly 87% being singletons. This sample comprised peripheral blood, obtained in a trial of Ad26.COV2.S vaccine versus placebo. These receptors originate from a person between 18 and 60 years old who received the Ad26.COV2.S COVID-19 vaccine or a placebo.

The chain recombines TRBV15 with TRBJ1-6; D is unclear. The CDR3 consists of 13 residues. Trimming shortened V by 5 bases and J by 6 bases, and 8 bases separated the two germline ends. In germline, CDR1 is LNHNV, CDR2 YYDKDF (reference sequence). Written as DNA, the CDR3 is TGTGCCACCAGCCCCGAGCCTAATTCACCCCTCCACTTT. Its protein product is CATSPEPNSPLHF.

This clone was detected only a few times. The chain combines TRBV18 with TRBJ2-1, with 7 bases lining up with TRBD1. This CDR3 is 12 amino acids long. J lost 8 bases, V lost 6 bases, and 4 bases had no gene match. Germline V gives CDR1 KGHSH, CDR2 LQKENI. The CDR3 coding sequence is TGTGCCAGCTCGGAACAGGGGTATGAGCAGTTCTTC. This codes for CASSEQGYEQFF.

This clone was seen a few times. J is TRBJ1-3 and V is TRBV7-2; no firm D call. Germline V gene data show CDR1 as SGHTA and CDR2 as FQGNSA. V lost 5 bases to trimming and J lost 2 bases, with 7 bases between them. The CDR3 runs to 13 residues. The CDR3 sequence: CASSQTAGNTIYF. The CDR3 nucleotides are TGTGCCAGCAGCCAAACAGCTGGAAACACCATATATTTT.

J is TRBJ1-5 and V is TRBV6-5, with 9 bases identical to TRBD1. Germline V gene lookup returns CDR1 MNHEY and CDR2 SVGAGI. The length of the CDR3 is 14 residues. J gave up 15 bases and V 3 bases, and 12 bases lay outside the gene matches. CDR3 sequence (DNA): TGTGCCAGCAGTTATGACAGGGGGTTAGGCAACTGGCATTTT. Encoded protein: CASSYDRGLGNWHF.

The chain couples TRBV14 to TRBJ1-2, with TRBD1 matching over 7 bases. The CDR3 sequence is 14 residues long. From germline, CDR1 is SGHDN and CDR2 FVKESK. J lost 8 bases, V lost 1 base, and 7 bases had no gene match. DNA of the CDR3: TGTGCCAGCAGCCAAGGGACAGGCTTGGCAGGCTACACCTTC. Protein: CASSQGTGLAGYTF.

The chain links TRBV18 to TRBJ1-5; D is ambiguous. Trimming shortened V by 5 bases and J by 10 bases, and 15 bases separated the two germline ends. The CDR3 consists of 13 residues. Germline V CDR1 and CDR2: KGHSH, LQKENI. The CDR3 DNA sequence: TGTGCCAGCTCATCCACCCTTAGTGAACCCCAGCATTTT. It encodes CASSSTLSEPQHF.

This chain uses TRBV7-2 with TRBJ1-4, with a tentative D call TRBD1 (5 bases). V shed 2 bases and J shed 8 bases, with 15 bases lying between them. Germline V gene data show CDR1 as SGHTA and CDR2 as FQGNSA. The CDR3 length is 15 residues. The CDR3 DNA sequence: TGTGCCAGCAGCTTAAATCGACAGAGAGACGAAAAACTGTTTTTT. This translates into CASSLNRQRDEKLFF.

In this sample, this clone turned up once. This sequence joins TRBV5-1 and TRBJ1-5; perhaps TRBD1 as D (5 bases). This CDR3 is 15 amino acids long. From germline, CDR1 is SGHRS and CDR2 YFSETQ. V lost 4 bases to trimming and J lost 8 bases, with 19 bases between them. The CDR3 DNA reads TGCGCCAGCAGCCCCCTCGCGGCAAAAGGGGAGCCCCAGCATTTT. Its protein product is CASSPLAAKGEPQHF.

The rearrangement joins TRBV3-1 (or the pseudogene TRBV3-2) to TRBJ2-1; D ambiguous. CDR3 length equals 15 residues. The germline V and J ends were trimmed by 1 base and 6 bases, with 13 bases remaining between them. Germline V gene lookup returns CDR1 LGHDT and CDR2 YNNKEL (reference sequence). This CDR3 reads CASSQVPQVPNEQFF. The CDR3 DNA reads TGTGCCAGCAGCCAAGTACCCCAGGTCCCCAATGAGCAGTTCTTC.

V gene TRBV7-9 combines with J gene TRBJ1-1; possible D gene TRBD1, 5 bases. Trimming stripped 2 bases from V and 4 bases from J, with 11 bases between. The CDR3 contains 14 residues. Per the germline V gene, CDR1 is SEHNR and CDR2 is FQNEAQ (reference sequence). The CDR3 is CASSLHQGTTEAFF. The CDR3 DNA follows: TGTGCCAGCAGCTTACATCAGGGAACCACTGAAGCTTTCTTT.

The chain is built from TRBV28 and TRBJ1-1, with D perhaps matching TRBD1 (6 bases). Germline lookup yields CDR1 MDHEN and CDR2 SYDVKM. This CDR3 is 13 amino acids long. The V gene lost 10 bases and the J gene lost 0 bases, with 12 bases spanning the gap. CDR3 DNA: TGTGCCACTACGGGACACCTGAACACTGAAGCTTTCTTT. Protein product: CATTGHLNTEAFF.

This clone was detected only a few times. The genes are TRBV4-1 and TRBJ1-5; 7 bases fit TRBD1. The CDR3 extends over 18 amino acids. In germline, CDR1 is MGHRA, CDR2 YSYEKL. Trimming at V came to 0 bases and at J to 2 bases, leaving 10 bases not matched to a gene. The CDR3 here is CASSQEGGAGQRNQPQHF. CDR3 coding DNA: TGCGCCAGCAGCCAAGAAGGGGGGGCGGGACAGCGCAATCAGCCCCAGCATTTT.

This chain joins TRBV2 and TRBJ1-2, with D hard to call. CDR1 and CDR2 from the germline V gene are SNHLY and FYNNEI. This CDR3 comprises 15 residues. The V gene lost 7 bases and the J gene lost 4 bases, with 19 bases spanning the gap. The CDR3 is CASNLGPAGVYGYTF. The DNA for the CDR3 is TGTGCCAGCAACCTCGGGCCCGCCGGTGTCTATGGCTACACCTTC. Full variable domain (missing parts from reference TRBV2 and TRBJ1-2): EPEVTQTPSHQVTQMGQEVILRCVPISNHLYFYWYRQILGQKVEFLVSFYNNEISEKSEIFDDQFSVERPDGSNFTLKIRSTKLEDSAMYFCASNLGPAGVYGYTFGSGTRLTVV.

In DNA, the CDR3 is TGTGCCAGCTCACAGCAGGGGAGGGAAGCTTTCTTT. This encodes CASSQQGREAFF. This sequence joins TRBV18 and TRBJ1-1; possible D gene TRBD1, 6 bases. The germline V and J ends were trimmed by 4 bases and 8 bases, with 11 bases remaining between them. The CDR3 contains 12 residues. In germline, CDR1 is KGHSH, CDR2 LQKENI.